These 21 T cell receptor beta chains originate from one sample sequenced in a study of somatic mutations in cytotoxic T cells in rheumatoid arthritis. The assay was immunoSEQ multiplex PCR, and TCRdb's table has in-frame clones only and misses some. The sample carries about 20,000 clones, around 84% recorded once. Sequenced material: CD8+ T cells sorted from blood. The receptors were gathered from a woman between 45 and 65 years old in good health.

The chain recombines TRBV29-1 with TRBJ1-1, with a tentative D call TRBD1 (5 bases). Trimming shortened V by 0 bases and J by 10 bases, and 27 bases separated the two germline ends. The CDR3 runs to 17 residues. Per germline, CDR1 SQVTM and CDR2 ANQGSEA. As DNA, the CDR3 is TGCAGCGTTGAAGATTTTATTGACGGGGGGGACTACAATGGAGCTTTCTTT. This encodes CSVEDFIDGGDYNGAFF.

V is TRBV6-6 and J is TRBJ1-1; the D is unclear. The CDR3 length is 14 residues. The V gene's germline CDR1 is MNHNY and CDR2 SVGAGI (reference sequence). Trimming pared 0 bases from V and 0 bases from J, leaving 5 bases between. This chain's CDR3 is CASSYSLVNTEAFF. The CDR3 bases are TGTGCCAGCAGTTACTCGCTGGTGAACACTGAAGCTTTCTTT.

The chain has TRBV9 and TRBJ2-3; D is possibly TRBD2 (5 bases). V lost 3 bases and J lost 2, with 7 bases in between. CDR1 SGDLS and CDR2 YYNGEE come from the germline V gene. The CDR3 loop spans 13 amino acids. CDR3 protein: CASSARDTDTQYF. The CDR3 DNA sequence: TGTGCCAGCAGCGCCCGGGACACAGATACGCAGTATTTT.

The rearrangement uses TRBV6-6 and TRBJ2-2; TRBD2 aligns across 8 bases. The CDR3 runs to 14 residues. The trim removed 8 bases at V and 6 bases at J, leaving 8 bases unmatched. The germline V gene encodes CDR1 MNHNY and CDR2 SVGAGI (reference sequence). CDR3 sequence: CASSGGEEPGELFF. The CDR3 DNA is TGTGCCAGCTCGGGGGGGGAGGAGCCCGGGGAGCTGTTTTTT.

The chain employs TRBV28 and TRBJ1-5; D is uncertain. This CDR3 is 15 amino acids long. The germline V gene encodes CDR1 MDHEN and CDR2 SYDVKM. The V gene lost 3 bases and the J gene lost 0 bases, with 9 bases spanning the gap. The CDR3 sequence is CASSFSGVSNQPQHF. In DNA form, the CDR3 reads TGTGCCAGCAGTTTCTCCGGGGTTAGCAATCAGCCCCAGCATTTT.

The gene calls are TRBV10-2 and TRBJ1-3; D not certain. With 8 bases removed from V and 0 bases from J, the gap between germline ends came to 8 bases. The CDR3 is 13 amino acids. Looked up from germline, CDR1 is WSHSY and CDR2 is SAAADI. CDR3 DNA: TGCGCCAGCTTCGACGGCTCTGGAAACACCATATATTTT. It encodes CASFDGSGNTIYF.

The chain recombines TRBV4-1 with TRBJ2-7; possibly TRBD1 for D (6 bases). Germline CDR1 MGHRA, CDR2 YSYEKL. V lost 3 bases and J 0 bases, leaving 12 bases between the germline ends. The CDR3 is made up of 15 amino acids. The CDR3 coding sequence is TGCGCCAGCAGCCACCCCGGGACAAGCTCCTACGAGCAGTACTTC. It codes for CASSHPGTSSYEQYF.

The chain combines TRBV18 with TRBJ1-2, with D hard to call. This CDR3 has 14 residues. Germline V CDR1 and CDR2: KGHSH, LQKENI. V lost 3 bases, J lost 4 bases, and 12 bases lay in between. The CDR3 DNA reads TGTGCCAGCTCACCTACGGACTTTAGCTATGGCTACACCTTC. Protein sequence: CASSPTDFSYGYTF.

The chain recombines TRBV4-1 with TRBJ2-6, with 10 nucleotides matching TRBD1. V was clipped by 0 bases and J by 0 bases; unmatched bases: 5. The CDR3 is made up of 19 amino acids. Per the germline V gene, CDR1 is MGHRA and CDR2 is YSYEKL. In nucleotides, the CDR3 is TGCGCCAGCAGCCAAGATCCCGGGACAGGGGTCTCTGGGGCCAACGTCCTGACTTTC. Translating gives CASSQDPGTGVSGANVLTF.

DNA of the CDR3: TGTGCCAGCAGCTTTTCCGACAGGGGATCCAATGAGCAGTTCTTC. Translated, it gives CASSFSDRGSNEQFF. V usage is TRBV5-6 and J usage is TRBJ2-1; 8 bases line up with TRBD1. V was pared by 2 bases and J by 6 bases, with 7 bases of the junction left unmatched. Germline-derived CDR1 and CDR2 are SGHDT and YYEEEE. The CDR3 totals 15 residues.

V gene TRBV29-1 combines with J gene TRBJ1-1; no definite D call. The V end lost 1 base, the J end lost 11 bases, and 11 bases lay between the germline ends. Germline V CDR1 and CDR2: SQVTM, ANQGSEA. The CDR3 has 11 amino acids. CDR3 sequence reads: CSVEVNRMAFF. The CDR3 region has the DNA TGCAGCGTTGAAGTGAATAGAATGGCTTTCTTT.

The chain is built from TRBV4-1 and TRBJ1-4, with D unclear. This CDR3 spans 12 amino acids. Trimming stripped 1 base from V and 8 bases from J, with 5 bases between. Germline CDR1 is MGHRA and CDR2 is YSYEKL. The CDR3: CASSQVGEKLFF. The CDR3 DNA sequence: TGCGCCAGCAGCCAAGTCGGAGAAAAACTGTTTTTT.

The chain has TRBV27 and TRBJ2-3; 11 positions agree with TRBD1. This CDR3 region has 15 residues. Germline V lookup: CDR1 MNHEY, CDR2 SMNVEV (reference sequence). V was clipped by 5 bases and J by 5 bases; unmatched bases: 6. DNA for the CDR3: TGTGCCAGCAGTGTCCTCGGGACAGGGGGAGATACGCAGTATTTT. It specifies CASSVLGTGGDTQYF.

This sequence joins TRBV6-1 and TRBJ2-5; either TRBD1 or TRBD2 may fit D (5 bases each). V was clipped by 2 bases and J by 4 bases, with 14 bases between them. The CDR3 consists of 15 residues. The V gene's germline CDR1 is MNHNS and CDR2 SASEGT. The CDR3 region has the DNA TGTGCCAGCAGTGAAAGAGCCCTTGGGGGAGAGACCCAGTACTTC. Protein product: CASSERALGGETQYF.

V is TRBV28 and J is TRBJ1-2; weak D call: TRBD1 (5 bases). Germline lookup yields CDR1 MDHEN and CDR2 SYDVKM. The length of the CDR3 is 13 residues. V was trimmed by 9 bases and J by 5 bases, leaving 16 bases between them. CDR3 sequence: CASTGKRVYGYTF. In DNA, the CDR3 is TGTGCCAGTACAGGAAAGCGGGTTTATGGCTACACCTTC.

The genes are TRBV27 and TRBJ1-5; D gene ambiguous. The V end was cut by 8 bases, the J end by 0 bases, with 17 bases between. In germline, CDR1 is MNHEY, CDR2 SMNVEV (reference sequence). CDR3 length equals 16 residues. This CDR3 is CASFHLIQNSNQPQHF. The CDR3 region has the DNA TGTGCCAGCTTCCACCTAATCCAAAATAGCAATCAGCCCCAGCATTTT.

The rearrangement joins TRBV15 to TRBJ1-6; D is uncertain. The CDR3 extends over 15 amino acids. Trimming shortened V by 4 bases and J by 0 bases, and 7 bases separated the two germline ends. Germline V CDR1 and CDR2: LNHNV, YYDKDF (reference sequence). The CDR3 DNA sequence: TGTGCCACCAGCAACCCGAGCTCCTATAATTCACCCCTCCACTTT. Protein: CATSNPSSYNSPLHF.

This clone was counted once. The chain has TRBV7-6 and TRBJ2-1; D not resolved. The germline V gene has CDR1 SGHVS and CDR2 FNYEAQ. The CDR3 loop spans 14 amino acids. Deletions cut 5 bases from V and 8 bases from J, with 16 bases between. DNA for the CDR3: TGTGCCAGCAGCCTAACATTAGTGGGCTATGAGCAGTTCTTC. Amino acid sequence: CASSLTLVGYEQFF.

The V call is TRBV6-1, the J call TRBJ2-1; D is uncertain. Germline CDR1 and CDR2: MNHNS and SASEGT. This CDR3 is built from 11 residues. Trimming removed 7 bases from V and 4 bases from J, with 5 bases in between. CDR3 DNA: TGTGCCAGCATGTGGTACAATGAGCAGTTCTTC. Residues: CASMWYNEQFF.

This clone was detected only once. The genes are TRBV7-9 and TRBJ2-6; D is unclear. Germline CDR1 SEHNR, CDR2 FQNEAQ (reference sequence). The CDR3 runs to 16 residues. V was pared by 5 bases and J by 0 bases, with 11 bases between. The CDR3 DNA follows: TGTGCCAGCAGCCCCCCCATGTACTCTGGGGCCAACGTCCTGACTTTC. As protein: CASSPPMYSGANVLTF.

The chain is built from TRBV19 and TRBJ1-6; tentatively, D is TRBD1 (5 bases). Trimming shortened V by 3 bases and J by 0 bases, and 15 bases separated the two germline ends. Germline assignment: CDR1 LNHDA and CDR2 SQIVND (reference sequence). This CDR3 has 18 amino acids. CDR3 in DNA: TGTGCCAGTAGTATGAGGGACGCCGAAAGCTCCTATAATTCACCCCTCCACTTT. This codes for CASSMRDAESSYNSPLHF.